Included here is one TCR beta chain sequence, with context. This entry comes from a study of blood T cell repertoires in COVID-19. Study-level background: Samples representing acute and convalescent COVID-19 were sourced from the United States, Italy and Spain.

How the authors handled the data: Reference gene primer amplification yielded estimated nucleated cell counts. This table comes from immunoSEQ multiplex PCR, and its TCRdb copy is limited to in-frame clones, with some not included. V, J and clone size are those of that table, while D and trimming were read from the DNA. This sample has almost 400,000 clones, with 70% to 90% found just once. The study recruited people aged roughly 18 to 89 years across approximately 24 US areas. CDR3 length: 14 residues. Trimming removed 1 base at V and 0 bases at J, with 4 bases between. Germline CDR1 and CDR2: SGHRS and YFSETQ.

The TCR sequence derives from a woman under 40 with acute COVID-19. This chain joins TRBV5-1 and TRBJ2-2, with D hard to call. Sequencing was performed on PBMCs or T cells enriched from blood (not recorded which). The CDR3 sequence: CASSLPSNTGELFF. CDR3 coding DNA: TGCGCCAGCAGCTTGCCTTCGAACACCGGGGAGCTGTTTTTT.